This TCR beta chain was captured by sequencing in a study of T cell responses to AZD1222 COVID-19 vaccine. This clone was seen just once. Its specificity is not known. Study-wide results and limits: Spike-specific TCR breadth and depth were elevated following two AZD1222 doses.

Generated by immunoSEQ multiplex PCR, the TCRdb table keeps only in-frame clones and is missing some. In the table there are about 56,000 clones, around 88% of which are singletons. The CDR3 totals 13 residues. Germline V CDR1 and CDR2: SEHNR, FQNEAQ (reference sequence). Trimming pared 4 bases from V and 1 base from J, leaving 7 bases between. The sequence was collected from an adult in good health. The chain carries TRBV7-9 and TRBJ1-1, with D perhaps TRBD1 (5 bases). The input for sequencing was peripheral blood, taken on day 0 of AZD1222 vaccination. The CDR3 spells CASSWGENTEAFF. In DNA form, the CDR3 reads TGTGCCAGCAGCTGGGGGGAGAACACTGAAGCTTTCTTT. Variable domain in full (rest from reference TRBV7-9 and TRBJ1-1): DTGVSQNPRHKITKRGQNVTFRCDPISEHNRLYWYRQTLGQGPEFLTYFQNEAQLEKSRLLSDRFSAERPKGSFSTLEIQRTEQGDSAMYLCASSWGENTEAFFGQGTRLTVV.